Listed below are T cell receptor beta chains from one sample, sequenced in a study of blood T cells in healthy people across ages. TCRdb re-called the 5' RACE reads with MiXCR, one entry per CDR3 protein. This table has roughly 800,000 distinct CDR3 sequences, 20% to 25% appearing once. This same sample was also part of a study on T cells of mothers and their children.

Material for sequencing was blood. Receptors were obtained from a boy between 10 and 17 years old in good health. Both conserved end residues are part of each CDR3. D genes are given only for firm matches.

j_call v_call d_call cdr3_aa
TRBJ2-5 TRBV16 TRBD1 CASSQADRGRETQYF
TRBJ2-1 TRBV29-1 - CSVEWLAVNEQFF
TRBJ2-5 TRBV11-2 TRBD1 CASTGGRETQYF
TRBJ1-2 TRBV5-1 - CASSLSRLQGGGYTF
TRBJ1-2 TRBV12-3/TRBV12-4 - CASSLSEGIYGYTF
TRBJ1-4 TRBV3-1 TRBD1 CASSQVQGETNEKLFF
TRBJ2-7 TRBV7-9 - CASSFQGPTYEQYF
TRBJ2-3 TRBV5-1 - CASSLWRGSSTDTQYF
TRBJ2-1 TRBV12-3/TRBV12-4 TRBD2 CASSLVLAGGTYNEQFF
TRBJ1-4 TRBV6-6 - CASSPWEKLFF
TRBJ1-5 TRBV4-1 - CASSQGHSSNQPQHF
TRBJ2-6 TRBV9 - CASSVGQSGANVLTF
TRBJ1-1 TRBV12-3/TRBV12-4 - CASTLSWTMNTEAFF
TRBJ2-7 TRBV29-1 TRBD1 CSVGVTGTYEQYF
TRBJ1-1 TRBV11-1 - CASSPGTSTFF
TRBJ2-7 TRBV4-1 - CASSPKSGYEQYF
- TRBV5-1 TRBD2 CASSLQREGGEQFF
TRBJ1-1 TRBV6-5 - CASSYQRTGLNTEAFF
TRBJ2-7 TRBV27 TRBD2 CASSLRTSSYEQYF
TRBJ2-4 TRBV20-1 TRBD2 CSATSGGAKNIQYF
TRBJ2-5 TRBV9 TRBD1 CASSVDRAKTQYF
TRBJ1-2 TRBV29-1 - CSVELEDGYGYTF
TRBJ2-3 TRBV12-3/TRBV12-4 - CASSFGYATDTQYF
TRBJ2-3 TRBV5-1 TRBD2 CASSPVGLAGGDTQYF
- TRBV15 - CATSRDSKGEQYF
TRBJ2-4 TRBV19 TRBD1 CASKDTGGLAKNIQYF
TRBJ2-3 TRBV20-1 TRBD2 CSAPRQRELADTQYF
TRBJ2-1 TRBV5-1 TRBD2 CASSLELAGGYNEQFF
TRBJ2-1 TRBV4-1 - CASSRLGASSSYNEQFF
TRBJ2-5 TRBV7-9 TRBD2 CASNPVGPAGLQETQYF
- TRBV7-7 TRBD2 CASSLGASGGNEQFF
TRBJ2-4 TRBV29-1 TRBD1 CSVSDRKNIQYF
TRBJ2-5 TRBV7-8 - CASSPRVTQETQYF
TRBJ2-7 TRBV12-3/TRBV12-4 - CASSSPGRPTYEQYF